These 5 T cell receptor beta chains share one sample of origin, sequenced in a study of T cell responses to AZD1222 COVID-19 vaccine. The method was immunoSEQ multiplex PCR; TCRdb's version includes in-frame clones alone and lacks a portion of them. This repertoire shows about 140,000 clones, around nine tenths found once; its top ten account for 1.5% to 2%. The input for sequencing was peripheral blood, taken on day 0 of AZD1222 vaccination. Receptors originate from an adult in good health.

V is TRBV19 and J is TRBJ2-3; D remains unclear. The germline V and J ends were trimmed by 5 bases and 0 bases, with 12 bases remaining between them. The CDR3 is 15 residues long. Germline assignment: CDR1 LNHDA and CDR2 SQIVND (reference sequence). The CDR3 coding sequence is TGTGCCAGTAGTCTCGACACAATTAGCACAGATACGCAGTATTTT. Translation gives CASSLDTISTDTQYF.

CDR3 loop: CASSPGGISYNEQFF. CDR3 DNA sequence: TGTGCCAGTAGTCCAGGAGGGATCTCCTACAATGAGCAGTTCTTC. This chain joins TRBV19 and TRBJ2-1; a possible D gene is TRBD2 (6 bases). Trimming took off 5 bases at V and 0 bases at J, with 11 bases between the two ends. CDR1 and CDR2 (germline): LNHDA, SQIVND (reference sequence). This CDR3 is 15 amino acids long.

In nucleotides, the CDR3 is TGTGCCAGCAGCTTACTACCGGGACTCCTTTATGGCTACACCTTC. This encodes CASSLLPGLLYGYTF. The chain combines TRBV6-5 with TRBJ1-2, with D possibly matching TRBD1 (5 bases). The CDR3 sequence is 15 residues long. The V and J ends lost 6 bases and 5 bases respectively, with 19 bases between them. Germline CDR1 MNHEY, CDR2 SVGAGI.

This chain uses TRBV2 with TRBJ2-7; no firm D call. Per the germline V gene, CDR1 is SNHLY and CDR2 is FYNNEI. This CDR3 is built from 13 residues. Trimming pared 8 bases from V and 2 bases from J, leaving 13 bases between. Here the CDR3 reads CASSWTEAYEQYF. The CDR3 bases are TGTGCCAGCTCCTGGACGGAAGCCTACGAGCAGTACTTC.

The chain has TRBV2 and TRBJ2-5; tentatively, D is TRBD1 (6 bases). V was clipped by 2 bases and J by 5 bases, with 6 bases between them. The CDR3 sequence is 12 residues long. The germline V gene encodes CDR1 SNHLY and CDR2 FYNNEI. The CDR3 loop is CASSEQGETQYF. CDR3 DNA sequence: TGTGCCAGCAGTGAACAGGGGGAGACCCAGTACTTC.